The 25 T cell receptor beta chains in this list originate from one sample, sequenced in a study of PD-1 blockade in classical Hodgkin lymphoma. Brentuximab vedotin exposure varied among the patients, all of whom had relapsed after autologous stem cell transplantation. TCRdb's copy holds only in-frame clones and misses some; the assay was immunoSEQ multiplex PCR. Here the sample spans 40,000 to 45,000 clones, around 80% being singletons. The specimen was peripheral blood mononuclear cells (PBMCs), collected at baseline. All receptors derive from a human donor with classical Hodgkin lymphoma.

V usage is TRBV18 and J usage is TRBJ2-3, with TRBD2 matching over 9 bases. V was clipped by 2 bases and J by 0 bases; unmatched bases: 6. CDR3 length: 17 residues. Germline lookup yields CDR1 KGHSH and CDR2 LQKENI. The CDR3 loop reads CASSPAGLATSTDTQYF. CDR3 DNA: TGTGCCAGCTCACCAGCGGGACTAGCAACTAGCACAGATACGCAGTATTTT.

The CDR3 region is CASSPGVTGGTDTQYF. In DNA form, the CDR3 reads TGTGCCAGCAGCCCGGGGGTAACGGGGGGCACAGATACGCAGTATTTT. The chain has TRBV7-3 and TRBJ2-3, with a tentative D call TRBD2 (6 bases). From germline, CDR1 is SGHTA and CDR2 FQGTGA. The CDR3 contains 16 residues. V lost 5 bases and J 1 base, leaving 16 bases between the germline ends.

This clone has a handful of counts. The chain couples TRBV7-2 to TRBJ1-5; possibly TRBD1 for D (5 bases). With 4 bases removed from V and 6 bases from J, the gap between germline ends came to 10 bases. The CDR3 is 13 amino acids. Germline lookup yields CDR1 SGHTA and CDR2 FQGNSA. CDR3: CASSSRQLQPQHF. The CDR3 region has the DNA TGTGCCAGCAGCTCTCGACAGCTTCAGCCCCAGCATTTT.

There are a few counts of this clone. CDR3 sequence reads: CASNQRGSTDTQYF. In nucleotides, the CDR3 is TGTGCCAGCAACCAGCGGGGGAGCACAGATACGCAGTATTTT. This chain joins TRBV9 and TRBJ2-3, with 8 bases lining up with TRBD2. This CDR3 has 14 amino acids. Trimming removed 6 bases from V and 0 bases from J; junction bases left unmatched: 3. Germline CDR1 SGDLS, CDR2 YYNGEE.

The chain is built from TRBV5-6 and TRBJ2-7, with TRBD1 matching 8 bases. Germline values: CDR1 SGHDT, CDR2 YYEEEE. The CDR3 totals 14 residues. The junction had 4 bases not matched to a gene; V was cut back by 3 bases and J by 2 bases. CDR3 loop: CASSSRQGTYEQYF. CDR3 in DNA: TGTGCCAGCAGCTCTCGACAGGGGACCTACGAGCAGTACTTC.

The chain is built from TRBV7-3 and TRBJ2-7; D remains ambiguous. Trimming pared 4 bases from V and 5 bases from J, leaving 12 bases between. The CDR3 is made up of 13 amino acids. The germline V gene has CDR1 SGHTA and CDR2 FQGTGA. CDR3 protein: CASSSGQMDEQYF. CDR3 DNA: TGTGCCAGCAGCTCCGGCCAAATGGACGAGCAGTACTTC.

The chain uses TRBV7-9 and TRBJ2-3, with D possibly being TRBD1 (5 bases). The germline gives CDR1 SEHNR, CDR2 FQNEAQ (reference sequence). The V and J ends lost 1 base and 1 base respectively, with 9 bases between them. This CDR3 is built from 15 residues. CDR3 coding DNA: TGTGCCAGCAGCTTAGGGGGCGCGGGCACAGATACGCAGTATTTT. This codes for CASSLGGAGTDTQYF. Full variable domain (missing parts from reference TRBV7-9 and TRBJ2-3): DTGVSQNPRHKITKRGQNVTFRCDPISEHNRLYWYRQTLGQGPEFLTYFQNEAQLEKSRLLSDRFSAERPKGSFSTLEIQRTEQGDSAMYLCASSLGGAGTDTQYFGPGTRLTVL.

This chain joins TRBV4-3 and TRBJ2-1, with TRBD2 identical over 7 bases. The V and J ends lost 1 base and 0 bases, in that order; junction bases with no gene match: 9. Germline CDR1 LGHNA, CDR2 YSLEER. The CDR3 spans 18 residues. CDR3 residues: CASSQAYRDYSSYNEQFF. CDR3 coding DNA: TGCGCCAGCAGCCAAGCTTACCGGGACTACAGCTCCTACAATGAGCAGTTCTTC.

V is TRBV19 and J is TRBJ2-2; D possibly corresponds to TRBD1 (6 bases). V shed 5 bases and J shed 2 bases, with 9 bases lying between them. Germline loops: CDR1 LNHDA, CDR2 SQIVND (reference sequence). The CDR3 totals 14 residues. The CDR3 DNA sequence: TGTGCCAGTAGTGCGGACAGTAACACCGGGGAGCTGTTTTTT. Translated, it gives CASSADSNTGELFF.

V and J are TRBV10-3 and TRBJ1-2; 8 nucleotides align to TRBD1. V was clipped by 7 bases and J by 0 bases; unmatched bases: 4. The CDR3 is 14 residues long. The germline V gene has CDR1 ENHRY and CDR2 SYGVKD. CDR3 nucleotide sequence: TGTGCCATCAACCAACAGGGGGCTAACTATGGCTACACCTTC. This translates into CAINQQGANYGYTF.

As concerns this clone: The junction differs from germline at one of its ends, possibly a read error. Other DNA sequences in the same sample also yield this CDR3. The gene calls are TRBV19 and TRBJ2-7, with 8 bases identical to TRBD2. Germline CDR1 is LNHDA and CDR2 is SQIVND (reference sequence). CDR3 length: 13 residues. The CDR3 DNA reads as TGCGCCAGTACCCCAGAGCGGGGGCGCGAGCAGTACTTC. It encodes CASTPERGREQYF.

The chain combines TRBV11-2 with TRBJ2-2; D is uncertain. Germline V gene lookup returns CDR1 SGHAT and CDR2 FQNNGV. CDR3 size: 14 residues. Trimming took 2 bases from V and 3 from J, leaving 7 bases between them. This CDR3 is CASSLSSYTGELFF. DNA of the CDR3: TGTGCCAGCAGCTTATCCAGTTACACCGGGGAGCTGTTTTTT.

The V call is TRBV10-3, the J call TRBJ2-5; D call uncertain. The CDR3 extends over 16 amino acids. Germline-derived CDR1 and CDR2 are ENHRY and SYGVKD. V gave up 0 bases and J gave up 3 bases, with 14 bases separating them. The CDR3 region has the DNA TGTGCCATCAGTGAGTCGAAGGGAAGAGGAGAAGAGACCCAGTACTTC. Translation: CAISESKGRGEETQYF.

The chain combines TRBV7-2 with TRBJ2-2, with D perhaps given as TRBD1 or TRBD2 (5 bases each). The CDR3 has 15 residues. CDR1 and CDR2 (germline): SGHTA, FQGNSA. The V end lost 4 bases, the J end lost 5 bases, and 14 bases lay between the germline ends. The CDR3 loop is CASSSGRDGTGELFF. The CDR3, as DNA: TGTGCCAGCAGCTCCGGCCGGGACGGGACCGGGGAGCTGTTTTTT.

The rearrangement joins TRBV7-2 to TRBJ2-3, with TRBD2 matching over 8 bases. J lost 1 base, V lost 7 bases, and 7 bases had no gene match. CDR1 is SGHTA, CDR2 FQGNSA, per germline. The CDR3 has 15 amino acids. The CDR3 sequence is CASKRARGGTDTQYF. Here the CDR3 DNA reads TGTGCCAGCAAGAGGGCGCGGGGGGGCACAGATACGCAGTATTTT.

The rearrangement joins TRBV5-8 to TRBJ2-3; 9 positions match TRBD1. J was trimmed by 3 bases and V by 4 bases; bases with no gene match: 6. There are 15 residues in the CDR3. CDR1 and CDR2 from the germline V gene are SGHTS and YDEGEE. The CDR3 nucleotides are TGTGCCAGCAGCGGACAGGGGAGAAGTACAGATACGCAGTATTTT. Protein product: CASSGQGRSTDTQYF.

This chain joins TRBV23-1 and TRBJ1-2; TRBD1 agrees at 7 bases. TRBV23-1 is an ORF for which the function is uncertain. The CDR3 is made up of 13 amino acids. Trimming removed 7 bases from V and 0 bases from J; junction bases left unmatched: 2. CDR3 sequence reads: CASKTGSNYGYTF. CDR3 DNA: TGCGCCAGCAAGACAGGGTCTAACTATGGCTACACCTTC.

This chain connects TRBV2 to TRBJ2-2, with D perhaps given as TRBD1 or TRBD2 (5 bases each). Trimming removed 6 bases at V and 5 bases at J, with 10 bases between. CDR3 length: 13 amino acids. The germline V gene encodes CDR1 SNHLY and CDR2 FYNNEI. CDR3: CASSQGRTGELFF. CDR3 in DNA: TGTGCCAGCAGCCAGGGACGGACCGGGGAGCTGTTTTTT.

By sample share, this clone is large (0.1 to 1%). The chain carries TRBV18 and TRBJ2-7, with TRBD2 matching over 14 bases. This CDR3 region has 24 residues. Trimming at V came to 3 bases and at J to 0 bases, leaving 25 bases not matched to a gene. CDR1 and CDR2 from the germline V gene are KGHSH and LQKENI. CDR3 in DNA: TGTGCCAGCTCACCGGCTACGGGACTGGAGTTGGGACTAGCGGGGGACCTGAGCTCCTACGAGCAGTACTTC. Translating gives CASSPATGLELGLAGDLSSYEQYF.

CDR3 DNA sequence: TGTGCCAGCAGAGCTCACTGGGCATTGAACACTGAAGCTTTCTTT. Protein sequence: CASRAHWALNTEAFF. This sequence joins TRBV7-2 and TRBJ1-1; no firm D call. Germline CDR1 SGHTA, CDR2 FQGNSA. The CDR3 is 15 residues long. V lost 6 bases and J 0 bases, leaving 14 bases between the germline ends.

The V gene is TRBV19, the J gene TRBJ1-2, with TRBD1 matching over 12 bases. Looked up from germline, CDR1 is LNHDA and CDR2 is SQIVND (reference sequence). J gave up 7 bases and V 8 bases, and 5 bases lay outside the gene matches. This CDR3 is built from 13 residues. The CDR3 region is CASGGQGASGYTF. CDR3 bases: TGTGCCAGTGGGGGACAGGGGGCGTCTGGCTACACCTTC.

The rearrangement joins TRBV6-1 to TRBJ2-6; 8 bases line up with TRBD1. V lost 7 bases, J lost 3 bases, and 5 bases stayed unmatched. CDR1 MNHNS and CDR2 SASEGT come from the germline V gene. The CDR3 totals 15 residues. DNA of the CDR3: TGTGCCAGCACCTCCAGGGGGCTTGGGGCCAACGTCCTGACTTTC. This encodes CASTSRGLGANVLTF.

CDR3 amino acids: CASSFSAGGFSGYEQYF. CDR3 sequence (DNA): TGTGCCAGCAGCTTCTCAGCGGGGGGATTCTCGGGTTACGAGCAGTACTTC. This chain uses TRBV13 with TRBJ2-7; 9 bases line up with TRBD2. The trim removed 3 bases at V and 4 bases at J, leaving 13 bases unmatched. The germline V gene has CDR1 PRHDT and CDR2 FYEKMQ (reference sequence). CDR3 length: 17 residues.

The CDR3 sequence: CASSQGLAGATQYF. CDR3 coding DNA: TGTGCCAGCAGCCAGGGACTAGCGGGGGCGACCCAGTACTTC. The J gene is TRBJ2-5, the V gene TRBV11-2, with TRBD2 matching 14 bases. Germline values: CDR1 SGHAT, CDR2 FQNNGV. CDR3 length equals 14 residues. The V and J ends lost 5 bases and 7 bases, in that order; junction bases with no gene match: 3.

The chain links TRBV7-2 to TRBJ2-3, with 11 bases matching TRBD2. CDR3 length equals 16 residues. CDR1 SGHTA and CDR2 FQGNSA come from the germline V gene. V lost 1 base and J lost 6; bases outside the gene matches: 6. CDR3 sequence (DNA): TGTGCCAGCAGCTTAGATAGCGGGGGGGGACGGGATACGCAGTATTTT. Translation: CASSLDSGGGRDTQYF.